The TCR beta chain described here comes from a study of blood T cells in healthy people across ages. Study outcomes and limitations: Compared with aged donors, long-lived donors showed fewer expanded clones, suggesting selection.

As regards this clonotype: The antigen remains unidentified. A single base separates this from a much larger clone, so it may be a read error.

This CDR3 contains 14 residues. With 1 base removed from V and 4 bases from J, the gap between germline ends came to 11 bases. Per germline, CDR1 SGHRS and CDR2 YFSETQ. The extraction recovered at least 5.5 micrograms of total RNA per sample. Using a J-beta primer mix together with a sample-barcoded 5' primer, a second PCR was run for roughly 7 to 12 cycles. MiXCR was run by TCRdb on the 5' RACE reads, yielding one entry per CDR3 protein. The sample has roughly 1,500,000 distinct CDR3 sequences, approximately 40% seen once. This TCR came from a woman under 30 in good health. The sequencing input was blood. The V and J genes are TRBV5-1 and TRBJ1-1, with a weak D call TRBD1 (6 bases). The CDR3 spells CASSLRGAVTEAFF. In nucleotides, the CDR3 is TGCGCCAGCAGCTTGCGGGGGGCCGTCACTGAAGCTTTCTTT.